The 14 T cell receptor beta chains reported below all come from one sample, sequenced in a study of T-cell reconstitution after alpha-beta-depleted transplantation in children. Unique molecular identifiers tagged the TCRbeta library. TCRdb reprocessed the PCR reads with MiXCR, giving one entry per CDR3 protein. The sample consists of 540,000 or so distinct CDR3 sequences, 23% of them appearing once. The sequencing used PBMCs, mostly from graft donor cells, collected 360 days after TCRalphabeta/CD19-depleted stem cell transplant. These receptors all stem from a boy less than two years old who had a stem cell transplant for acute myeloid leukemia, so the T cells may come from the graft donor.

A note on this clonotype: This clone may be a read error of a much larger clone one base away. The chain employs TRBV12-3 or TRBV12-4 and TRBJ2-1; possibly TRBD2 for D (5 bases). Trimming pared 7 bases from V and 0 bases from J, leaving 10 bases between. The CDR3 contains 14 residues. The CDR3 loop reads CASTPGISYNEQFF. In DNA form, the CDR3 reads TGTGCCAGCACCCCCGGGATCTCCTACAATGAGCAGTTCTTC.

This clonotype was recorded many times. This chain links TRBV7-7 with TRBJ2-5; D is ambiguous. V was clipped by 5 bases and J by 7 bases, with 11 bases between them. The CDR3 is 12 residues long. The germline V gene has CDR1 SSHAT and CDR2 FNYEAQ (reference sequence). CDR3 region: CASSPRPGTQYF. The CDR3 nucleotides read TGTGCCAGCAGCCCTCGGCCAGGGACCCAGTACTTC.

This chain links TRBV20-1 with TRBJ1-2; 12 nucleotides match TRBD1. Looked up from germline, CDR1 is DFQATT and CDR2 is SNEGSKA (reference sequence). The CDR3 spans 13 residues. Trimming took 5 bases from V and 7 from J; bases not matched to a gene: 5. The CDR3 DNA reads as TGCAGTGCTGGGGACAGGGGGCCACGTGGCTACACCTTC. Translation gives CSAGDRGPRGYTF.

This clonotype was found many times. The genes are TRBV6-5 and TRBJ2-5; perhaps TRBD1 as D (5 bases). The germline V gene has CDR1 MNHEY and CDR2 SVGAGI. This CDR3 spans 15 amino acids. V dropped 2 bases and J dropped 1 base, with 11 bases sitting between them. The CDR3 sequence is CASSYTRQPQETQYF. The DNA of the CDR3 is TGTGCCAGCAGTTACACCCGACAGCCCCAAGAGACCCAGTACTTC.

This clonotype has more than one count but fewer than ten. The chain combines TRBV6-5 with TRBJ2-6; weak D call: TRBD2 (7 bases). With 4 bases removed from V and 1 base from J, the gap between germline ends came to 14 bases. The CDR3 has 17 amino acids. Germline CDR1 is MNHEY and CDR2 is SVGAGI. CDR3 sequence (DNA): TGTGCCAGCAGTTCCCCCGGGGGGCGATCTGGGGCCAACGTCCTGACTTTC. This encodes CASSSPGGRSGANVLTF.

The chain carries TRBV10-2 and TRBJ2-7, with 7 bases that match TRBD1. From germline, CDR1 is WSHSY and CDR2 SAAADI. V lost 2 bases and J lost 4; bases outside the gene matches: 17. The CDR3 loop spans 18 amino acids. As DNA, the CDR3 is TGCGCCAGCAGTGAGACATTCTTAGCAGGGGGACCTCTTTACGAGCAGTACGTC. Residues: CASSETFLAGGPLYEQYV.

This clonotype was seen a handful of times. The rearrangement joins TRBV6-2 or TRBV6-3 to TRBJ2-1; 8 bases are shared with TRBD2. The CDR3 spans 15 residues. CDR1 and CDR2 (germline): MNHEY, SVGEGT. Trimming at V came to 6 bases and at J to 5 bases, leaving 9 bases not matched to a gene. The CDR3: CASRLSGGGNNEQFF. The CDR3, as DNA: TGTGCCAGCAGACTGAGCGGGGGAGGTAACAATGAGCAGTTCTTC.

The chain carries TRBV6-1 and TRBJ2-5; D remains ambiguous. CDR1 and CDR2 from the germline V gene are MNHNS and SASEGT. The CDR3 is 13 amino acids. V lost 6 bases, J lost 4 bases, and 12 bases lay in between. This CDR3 reads CASRNKGLETQYF. The CDR3 DNA reads as TGTGCCAGCAGAAACAAAGGATTAGAGACCCAGTACTTC.

A few counts support this clonotype. The chain is built from TRBV20-1 and TRBJ1-4; D gene unclear. The CDR3 covers 15 residues. Trimming left V 1 base short and J 8 bases short, with 17 bases between. From germline, CDR1 is DFQATT and CDR2 SNEGSKA (reference sequence). The CDR3 here is CSARVDSPRAEKLFF. CDR3 DNA: TGCAGTGCTAGAGTAGACTCACCCCGAGCGGAAAAACTGTTTTTT.

This clonotype was counted ten times or more. This rearrangement joins TRBV7-9 to TRBJ2-7; D is possibly TRBD1 (5 bases). V dropped 8 bases and J dropped 2 bases, with 25 bases sitting between them. This CDR3 comprises 17 residues. Germline CDR1 is SEHNR and CDR2 is FQNEAQ (reference sequence). The CDR3 nucleotides are TGTGCCAGCCTCCCGATAATCTTAGGGGCCGGAACCTACGAGCAGTACTTC. Its translation is CASLPIILGAGTYEQYF.

This clonotype was detected only a few times. The chain couples TRBV12-3 or TRBV12-4 to TRBJ2-3; 9 bases fit TRBD1. J gave up 6 bases and V 8 bases, and 9 bases lay outside the gene matches. This CDR3 is 14 amino acids long. CDR3 protein: CASLNRGLGDTQYF. The DNA for the CDR3 is TGTGCCAGCTTAAACAGGGGGCTTGGGGATACGCAGTATTTT.

This clonotype occurred many times. The chain is built from TRBV4-3 and TRBJ1-2; the D is unclear. This CDR3 comprises 17 residues. Trimming removed 1 base from V and 0 bases from J, with 15 bases in between. Germline V gives CDR1 LGHNA, CDR2 YSLEER. The CDR3 coding sequence is TGCGCCAGCAGCCAAGGACACACAGACGATGCTAACTATGGCTACACCTTC. The encoded protein is CASSQGHTDDANYGYTF.

The J gene is TRBJ1-4, the V gene TRBV20-1, with no clear D. Germline V gives CDR1 DFQATT, CDR2 SNEGSKA (reference sequence). The V and J ends lost 2 bases and 2 bases respectively, with 15 bases between them. The CDR3 runs 16 residues. CDR3 coding DNA: TGCAGTGCTAGACCTTCGACTCTGAGGACTAATGAAAAACTGTTTTTT. This codes for CSARPSTLRTNEKLFF.

The chain links TRBV5-6 to TRBJ2-7; TRBD1 aligns across 12 bases. The CDR3 totals 12 residues. The J segment lost 11 bases and the V segment lost 4 bases, leaving 4 bases of the junction unmatched. Germline V gene sequence: CDR1 SGHDT, CDR2 YYEEEE. This CDR3 reads CASSGDRGLEYF. The CDR3, as DNA: TGTGCCAGCAGCGGGGACAGGGGGCTAGAGTACTTC.